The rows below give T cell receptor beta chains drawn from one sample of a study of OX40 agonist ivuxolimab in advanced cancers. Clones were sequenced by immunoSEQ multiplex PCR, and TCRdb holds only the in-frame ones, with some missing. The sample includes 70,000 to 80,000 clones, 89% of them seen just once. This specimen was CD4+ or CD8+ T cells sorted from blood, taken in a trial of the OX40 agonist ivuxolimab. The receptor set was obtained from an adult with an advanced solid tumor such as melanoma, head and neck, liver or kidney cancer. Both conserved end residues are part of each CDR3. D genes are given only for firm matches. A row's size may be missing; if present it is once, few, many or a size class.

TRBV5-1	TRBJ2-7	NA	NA	CASSLGVLVGNEQYF	TGCGCCAGCAGCTTGGGGGTTCTAGTAGGGAACGAGCAGTACTTC
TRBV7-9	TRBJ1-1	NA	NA	CASSLRQVNTEAFF	TGTGCCAGCAGCTTAAGGCAGGTGAACACTGAAGCTTTCTTT
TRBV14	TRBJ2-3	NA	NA	CASSQQPWDTQYF	TGTGCCAGCAGCCAACAACCTTGGGATACGCAGTATTTT
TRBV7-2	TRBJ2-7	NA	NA	CASSLSRLEQYF	TGTGCCAGCAGCTTATCTCGCCTCGAGCAGTACTTC
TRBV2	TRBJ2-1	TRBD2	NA	CASSEASGEYNEQFF	TGTGCCAGCAGTGAGGCTAGCGGGGAGTACAATGAGCAGTTCTTC
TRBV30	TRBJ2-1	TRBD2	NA	CAWGNLGLAGYNEQFF	TGTGCCTGGGGAAACTTAGGGCTAGCGGGATATAATGAGCAGTTCTTC
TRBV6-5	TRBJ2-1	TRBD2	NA	CASTNSGKDNEQFF	TGTGCCAGCACTAATAGCGGGAAGGACAATGAGCAGTTCTTC
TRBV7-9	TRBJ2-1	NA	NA	CASSLGQGTYNEQFF	TGTGCCAGCAGCTTAGGCCAGGGGACCTACAATGAGCAGTTCTTC
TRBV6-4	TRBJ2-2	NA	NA	CASSELWGVGELFF	TGTGCCAGCAGTGAACTTTGGGGGGTCGGGGAGCTGTTTTTT
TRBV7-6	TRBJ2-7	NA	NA	CASSLARQDHEQYF	TGTGCCAGCAGCTTAGCCCGACAGGACCACGAGCAGTACTTC
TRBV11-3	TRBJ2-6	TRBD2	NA	CASSSGGESSGANVLTF	TGTGCCAGCAGCTCGGGGGGTGAGAGCTCTGGGGCCAACGTCCTGACTTTC
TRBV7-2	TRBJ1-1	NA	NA	CASGDVHFTEAFF	TGTGCCAGCGGGGACGTCCATTTCACTGAAGCTTTCTTT
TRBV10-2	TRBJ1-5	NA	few	CASTQGFSNQPQHF	TGCGCCAGCACCCAGGGGTTTAGCAATCAGCCCCAGCATTTT
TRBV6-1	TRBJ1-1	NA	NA	CASRIGERENTEAFF	TGTGCCAGCAGAATAGGGGAGCGGGAGAACACTGAAGCTTTCTTT
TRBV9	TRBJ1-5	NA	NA	CASSDNQPQHF	TGTGCCAGCAGCGATAATCAGCCCCAGCATTTT
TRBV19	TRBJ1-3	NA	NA	CASSRRSSGNTIYF	TGTGCCAGTAGCAGAAGAAGCTCTGGAAACACCATATATTTT
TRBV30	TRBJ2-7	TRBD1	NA	CAWRRTGSYEQYF	TGTGCCTGGAGGCGGACAGGTTCCTACGAGCAGTACTTC
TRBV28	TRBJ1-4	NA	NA	CASSSATATNEKLFF	TGTGCCAGCAGTTCCGCAACAGCAACTAATGAAAAACTGTTTTTT